This note documents a single TCR beta chain sequence. Its specificity is not known. The CDR3 contains 14 residues. Germline V gene data show CDR1 as SGHTA and CDR2 as FQGNSA. V lost 6 bases and J 5 bases, leaving 14 bases between the germline ends. Sequencing used immunoSEQ multiplex PCR; TCRdb keeps in-frame clones, though not all of them. The data contain 55,000 to 90,000 clones, around four fifths of them singletons. This record comes from a study of T cell responses to AZD1222 COVID-19 vaccine. Study-level findings and limits: Clonal diversity may have been underestimated, and the donors were mostly white British, with more females than males. Two doses of AZD1222 preceded a rise in Spike-specific TCR breadth and depth.

This rearrangement joins TRBV7-2 to TRBJ1-5; TRBD1 is a possible D gene (6 bases). The origin of this receptor is an adult in good health. This sample comprised peripheral blood, obtained on day 0 of AZD1222 vaccination. CDR3: CASSQQGKDQPQHF. DNA for the CDR3: TGTGCCAGCAGTCAACAGGGTAAGGATCAGCCCCAGCATTTT.